This passage covers 13 T cell receptor beta chains from one sample sequenced in a study of blood T cell repertoires in COVID-19. Sequencing used immunoSEQ multiplex PCR; TCRdb keeps in-frame clones, though not all of them. The data contain about 190,000 clones, about 82% of them singletons. Sequenced material: peripheral blood. These receptors came from a woman in her 30s with acute or convalescent COVID-19.

This chain joins TRBV6-2 or TRBV6-3 and TRBJ1-5; TRBD1 agrees at 9 bases. Trimming at V came to 0 bases and at J to 7 bases, leaving 4 bases not matched to a gene. Germline V lookup: CDR1 MNHEY, CDR2 SVGEGT. The CDR3 covers 15 residues. As DNA, the CDR3 is TGTGCCAGCAGTTACTCGGGACAGGGAAAACAGCCCCAGCATTTT. This codes for CASSYSGQGKQPQHF.

This chain connects TRBV28 to TRBJ1-4; TRBD1 is a possible D gene (5 bases). The CDR3 loop spans 14 amino acids. Trimming took 3 bases from V and 6 from J, leaving 11 bases between them. Germline lookup yields CDR1 MDHEN and CDR2 SYDVKM. This CDR3 reads CASSFLLGDEKLFF. CDR3 nucleotide sequence: TGTGCCAGCAGTTTTCTCTTAGGGGATGAAAAACTGTTTTTT.

J is TRBJ2-7 and V is TRBV27; D uncertain. CDR3 length: 16 amino acids. The germline V gene has CDR1 MNHEY and CDR2 SMNVEV (reference sequence). The germline V and J ends were trimmed by 3 bases and 2 bases, with 17 bases remaining between them. CDR3 amino acids: CASSLSGGGYPYEQYF. The CDR3 nucleotides are TGTGCCAGCAGTTTGAGTGGTGGCGGATACCCCTACGAGCAGTACTTC.

The gene calls are TRBV7-2 and TRBJ2-3, with TRBD2 matching 15 bases. From germline, CDR1 is SGHTA and CDR2 FQGNSA. This CDR3 contains 15 residues. V gave up 8 bases and J gave up 2 bases; unmatched junction bases: 2. The CDR3 reads CASGLAGGPTDTQYF. The CDR3 bases are TGTGCCAGCGGACTAGCGGGAGGGCCCACAGATACGCAGTATTTT.

The rearrangement uses TRBV5-1 and TRBJ1-4; D is unclear. Germline CDR1 reads SGHRS; CDR2 reads YFSETQ. The V and J ends lost 4 bases and 2 bases respectively, with 15 bases between them. CDR3 length: 16 amino acids. The CDR3 region has the DNA TGCGCCAGCAGCCCGGGGTGGCCTGGGACTAATGAAAAACTGTTTTTT. This codes for CASSPGWPGTNEKLFF.

The chain combines TRBV4-3 with TRBJ2-2; possibly TRBD2 for D (6 bases). With 5 bases removed from V and 5 bases from J, the gap between germline ends came to 18 bases. The germline V gene has CDR1 LGHNA and CDR2 YSLEER. The CDR3 spans 16 residues. The CDR3 DNA reads as TGCGCCAGCAGCTCCCGTGCGACGGCGGGAACCGGGGAGCTGTTTTTT. It translates to CASSSRATAGTGELFF.

The CDR3 DNA follows: TGTGCCAGCAGCTTGCGGGGAAGCAATCAGCCCCAGCATTTT. Translation: CASSLRGSNQPQHF. The chain combines TRBV5-4 with TRBJ1-5, with D uncertain. Trimming removed 1 base at V and 1 base at J, with 6 bases between. This CDR3 contains 14 residues. Germline-derived CDR1 and CDR2 are SGHNT and YYREEE (reference sequence). Full variable domain (remainder filled in from reference TRBV5-4 and TRBJ1-5): ETGVTQSPTHLIKTRGQQVTLRCSSQSGHNTVSWYQQALGQGPQFIFQYYREEENGRGNFPPRFSGLQFPNYSSELNVNALELDDSALYLCASSLRGSNQPQHFGDGTRLSIL.

The chain links TRBV29-1 to TRBJ2-1, with TRBD1 matching 10 bases. CDR3 length: 14 amino acids. CDR1 is SQVTM, CDR2 ANQGSEA, per germline. The J segment lost 7 bases and the V segment lost 2 bases, leaving 5 bases of the junction unmatched. The CDR3 DNA is TGCAGCGTTGAATGGGGACAGGGGATGAATGAGCAGTTCTTC. Translating it yields CSVEWGQGMNEQFF.

This sequence joins TRBV29-1 and TRBJ2-1; the match to TRBD2 covers 9 bases. The CDR3 extends over 14 amino acids. Germline-derived CDR1 and CDR2 are SQVTM and ANQGSEA. The V segment lost 3 bases and the J segment 6 bases; nucleotides outside the gene matches: 6. The CDR3 sequence is CSVDSGTSLNEQFF. The CDR3 coding sequence is TGCAGCGTTGATTCCGGGACTAGCCTCAATGAGCAGTTCTTC.

This clone was detected only a few times. V is TRBV7-9 and J is TRBJ1-6; 7 bases are a match to TRBD1. The CDR3 spans 17 residues. V was pared by 1 base and J by 6 bases, with 9 bases of the junction left unmatched. In germline, CDR1 is SEHNR, CDR2 FQNEAQ (reference sequence). CDR3 bases: TGTGCCAGCAGCTTAGGGACAGGCCCCGGGGGTAATTCACCCCTCCACTTT. Protein sequence: CASSLGTGPGGNSPLHF.

V is TRBV2 and J is TRBJ1-6, with TRBD1 matching 7 bases. Trimming removed 6 bases from V and 14 bases from J; junction bases left unmatched: 7. The CDR3 has 12 residues. Looked up from germline, CDR1 is SNHLY and CDR2 is FYNNEI. The CDR3, as DNA: TGTGCCAGCAGCCTCAAACAGGGGTCCCTCCACTTT. Encoded protein: CASSLKQGSLHF.

The rearrangement uses TRBV2 and TRBJ2-2, with TRBD1 as a possible D gene (5 bases). Trimming pared 7 bases from V and 1 base from J, leaving 10 bases between. The CDR3 consists of 14 residues. Germline V gene data show CDR1 as SNHLY and CDR2 as FYNNEI. As DNA, the CDR3 is TGTGCCAGCATTAGACAGAAGAACACCGGGGAGCTGTTTTTT. Translating gives CASIRQKNTGELFF.

J is TRBJ1-2 and V is TRBV2; D call uncertain. Germline values: CDR1 SNHLY, CDR2 FYNNEI. V dropped 6 bases and J dropped 3 bases, with 11 bases sitting between them. This CDR3 spans 13 amino acids. The CDR3 protein is CASSLGPDYGYTF. CDR3 nucleotides: TGTGCCAGCAGCCTCGGTCCTGACTATGGCTACACCTTC.